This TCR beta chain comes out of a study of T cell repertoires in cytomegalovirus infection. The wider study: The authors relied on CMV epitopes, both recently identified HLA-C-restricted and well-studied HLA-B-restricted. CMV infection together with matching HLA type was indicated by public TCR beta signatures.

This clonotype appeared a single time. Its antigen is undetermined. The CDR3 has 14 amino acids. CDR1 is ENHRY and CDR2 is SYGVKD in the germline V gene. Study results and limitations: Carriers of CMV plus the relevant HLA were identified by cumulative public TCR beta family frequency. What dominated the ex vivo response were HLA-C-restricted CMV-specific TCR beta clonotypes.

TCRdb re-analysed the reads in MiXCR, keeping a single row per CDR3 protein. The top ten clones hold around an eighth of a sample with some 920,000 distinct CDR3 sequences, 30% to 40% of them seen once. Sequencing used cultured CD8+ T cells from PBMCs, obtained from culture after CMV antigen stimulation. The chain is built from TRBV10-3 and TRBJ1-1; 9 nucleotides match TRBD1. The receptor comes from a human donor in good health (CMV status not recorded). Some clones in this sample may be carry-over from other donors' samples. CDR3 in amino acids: CTTIRGTGYPEAFF. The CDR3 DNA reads TGTACCACCATTCGAGGGACAGGGTATCCTGAAGCTTTCTTT.